The 2 T cell receptor beta chains presented below share a single source sample, sequenced in a study of T cells in localized non-small cell lung cancer. The method was immunoSEQ multiplex PCR; TCRdb's version includes in-frame clones alone and lacks a portion of them. The profile shows about 2,400 clones, more than 20% of them singletons. Sequencing was performed on normal lung tissue next to the tumor, taken before any cancer treatment. The receptors here all came from a female donor with stage II lung adenocarcinoma.

V usage is TRBV5-1 and J usage is TRBJ2-5, with D perhaps being TRBD1 or TRBD2 (6 bases each). Germline lookup yields CDR1 SGHRS and CDR2 YFSETQ. The V and J ends lost 0 bases and 6 bases respectively, with 18 bases between them. The CDR3 runs 16 residues. In DNA form, the CDR3 reads TGCGCCAGCAGCTTGGCACAGGGAGGCAGCTCGAAGACCCAGTACTTC. It codes for CASSLAQGGSSKTQYF.

This chain links TRBV6-8 with TRBJ2-1; weak D call: TRBD2 (5 bases). CDR3 size: 14 residues. V was clipped by 8 bases and J by 0 bases, with 11 bases between them. CDR1 is MNHGY and CDR2 is SAAAGT in the germline V gene. The CDR3 here is CASWRKSSYNEQFF. The CDR3 DNA is TGTGCCAGCTGGAGGAAGAGCTCCTACAATGAGCAGTTCTTC.